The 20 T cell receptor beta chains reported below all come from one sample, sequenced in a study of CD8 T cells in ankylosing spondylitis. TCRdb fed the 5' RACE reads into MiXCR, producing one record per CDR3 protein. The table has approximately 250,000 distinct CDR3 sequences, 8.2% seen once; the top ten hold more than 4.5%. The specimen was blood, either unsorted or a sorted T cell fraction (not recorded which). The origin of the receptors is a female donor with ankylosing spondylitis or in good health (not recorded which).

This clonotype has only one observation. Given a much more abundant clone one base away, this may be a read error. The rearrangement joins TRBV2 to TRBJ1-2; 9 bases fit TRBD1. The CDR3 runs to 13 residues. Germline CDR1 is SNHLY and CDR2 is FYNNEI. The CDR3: CTSREQGADGYTF. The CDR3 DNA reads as TGTACCAGCAGGGAACAGGGGGCGGATGGCTACACCTTC.

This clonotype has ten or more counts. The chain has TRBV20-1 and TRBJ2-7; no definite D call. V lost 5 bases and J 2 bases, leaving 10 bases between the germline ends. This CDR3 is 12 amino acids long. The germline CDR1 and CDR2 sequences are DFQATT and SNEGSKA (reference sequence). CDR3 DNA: TGCAGTGCTTCCCCCCAGGCCTACGAGCAGTACTTC. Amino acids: CSASPQAYEQYF.

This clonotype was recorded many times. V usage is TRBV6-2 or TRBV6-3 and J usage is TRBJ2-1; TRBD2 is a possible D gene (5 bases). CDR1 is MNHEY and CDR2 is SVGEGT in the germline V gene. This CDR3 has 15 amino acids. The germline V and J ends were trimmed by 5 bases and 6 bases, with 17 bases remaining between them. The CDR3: CASSGPGIGGNEQFF. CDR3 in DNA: TGTGCCAGCAGTGGCCCGGGGATAGGTGGCAATGAGCAGTTCTTC.

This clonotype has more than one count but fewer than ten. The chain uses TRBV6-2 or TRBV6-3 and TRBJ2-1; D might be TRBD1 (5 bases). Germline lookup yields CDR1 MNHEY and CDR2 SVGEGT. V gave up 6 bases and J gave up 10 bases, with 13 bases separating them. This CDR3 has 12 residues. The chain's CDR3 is CASSLPGREQFF. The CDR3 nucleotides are TGTGCCAGCAGCCTCCCAGGGCGGGAGCAGTTCTTC.

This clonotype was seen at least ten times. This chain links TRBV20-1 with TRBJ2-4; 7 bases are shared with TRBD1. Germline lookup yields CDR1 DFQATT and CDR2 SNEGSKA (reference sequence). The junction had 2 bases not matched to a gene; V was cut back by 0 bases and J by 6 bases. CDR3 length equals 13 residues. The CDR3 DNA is TGCAGTGCTAGAGACGAGGGGGCAAACATTCAGTACTTC. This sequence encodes CSARDEGANIQYF.

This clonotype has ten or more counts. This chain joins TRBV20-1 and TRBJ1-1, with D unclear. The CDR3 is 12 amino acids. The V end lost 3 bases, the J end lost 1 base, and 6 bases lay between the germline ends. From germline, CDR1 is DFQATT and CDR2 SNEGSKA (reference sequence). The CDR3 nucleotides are TGCAGTGCTAGGTTGGCGAACACTGAAGCTTTCTTT. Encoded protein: CSARLANTEAFF.

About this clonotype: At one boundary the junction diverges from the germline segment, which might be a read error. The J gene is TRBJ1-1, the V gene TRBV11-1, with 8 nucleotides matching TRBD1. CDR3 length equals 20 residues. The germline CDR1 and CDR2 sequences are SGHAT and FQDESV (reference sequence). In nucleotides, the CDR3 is TGTGCCAACAGCTTAGATGGGGCGACAGGGGCGACTATCATGAACACTGAAGCTTTCTTT. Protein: CANSLDGATGATIMNTEAFF.

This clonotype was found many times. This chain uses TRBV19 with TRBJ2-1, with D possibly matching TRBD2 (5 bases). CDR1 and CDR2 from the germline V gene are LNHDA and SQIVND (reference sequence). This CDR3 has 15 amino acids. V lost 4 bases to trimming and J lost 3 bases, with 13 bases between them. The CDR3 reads CASSNGLSDYNEQFF. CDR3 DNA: TGTGCCAGTAGTAACGGACTCTCGGACTACAATGAGCAGTTCTTC.

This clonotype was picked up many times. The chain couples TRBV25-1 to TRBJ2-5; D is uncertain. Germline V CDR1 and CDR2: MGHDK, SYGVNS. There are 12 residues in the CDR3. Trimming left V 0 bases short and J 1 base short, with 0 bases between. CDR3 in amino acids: CASSEYQETQYF. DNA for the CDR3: TGTGCCAGCAGTGAATACCAAGAGACCCAGTACTTC. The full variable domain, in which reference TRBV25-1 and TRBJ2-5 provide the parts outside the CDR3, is EADIYQTPRYLVIGTGKKITLECSQTMGHDKMYWYQQDPGMELHLIHYSYGVNSTEKGDLSSESTVSRIRTEHFPLTLESARPSHTSQYLCASSEYQETQYFGPGTRLLVL.

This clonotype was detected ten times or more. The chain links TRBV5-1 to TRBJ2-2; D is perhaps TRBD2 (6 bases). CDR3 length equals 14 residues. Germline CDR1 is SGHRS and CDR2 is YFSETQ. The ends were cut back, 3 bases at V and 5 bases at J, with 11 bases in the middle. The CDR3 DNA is TGCGCCAGCAGCTGGGACTTCCCGACCGGGGAGCTGTTTTTT. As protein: CASSWDFPTGELFF.

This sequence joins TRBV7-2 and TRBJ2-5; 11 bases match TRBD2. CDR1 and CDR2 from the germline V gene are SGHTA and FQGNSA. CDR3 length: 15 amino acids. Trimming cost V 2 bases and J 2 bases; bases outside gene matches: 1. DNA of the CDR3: TGTGCCAGCAGCTTAATAGCGGGAGGGCAAGAGACCCAGTACTTC. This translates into CASSLIAGGQETQYF.

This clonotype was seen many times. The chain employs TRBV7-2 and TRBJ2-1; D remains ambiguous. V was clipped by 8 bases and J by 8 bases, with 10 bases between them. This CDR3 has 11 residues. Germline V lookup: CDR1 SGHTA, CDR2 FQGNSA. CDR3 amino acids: CASRRSDEQFF. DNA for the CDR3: TGTGCCAGCCGACGGAGCGATGAGCAGTTCTTC.

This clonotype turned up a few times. Here the CDR3 reads CASSFGGRPYEQYF. In DNA, the CDR3 is TGTGCCAGCAGCTTTGGCGGGAGGCCCTACGAGCAGTACTTC. V usage is TRBV7-2 and J usage is TRBJ2-7; TRBD2 aligns across 8 bases. This CDR3 has 14 amino acids. Trimming took 3 bases from V and 2 from J; bases not matched to a gene: 3. Germline CDR1 and CDR2: SGHTA and FQGNSA.

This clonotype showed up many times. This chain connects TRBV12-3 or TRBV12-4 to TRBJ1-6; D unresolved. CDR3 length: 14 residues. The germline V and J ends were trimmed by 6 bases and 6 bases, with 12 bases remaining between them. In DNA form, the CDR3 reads TGTGCCAGCAGCCAGAACTTCTTTAATTCACCCCTCCACTTT. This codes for CASSQNFFNSPLHF.

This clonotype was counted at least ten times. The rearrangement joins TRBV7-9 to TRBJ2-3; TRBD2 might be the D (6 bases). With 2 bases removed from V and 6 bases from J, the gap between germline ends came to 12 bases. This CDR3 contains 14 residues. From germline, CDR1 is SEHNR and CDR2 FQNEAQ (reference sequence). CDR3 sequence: CASSLMGGVDTQYF. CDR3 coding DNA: TGTGCCAGCAGCTTAATGGGCGGGGTGGATACGCAGTATTTT.

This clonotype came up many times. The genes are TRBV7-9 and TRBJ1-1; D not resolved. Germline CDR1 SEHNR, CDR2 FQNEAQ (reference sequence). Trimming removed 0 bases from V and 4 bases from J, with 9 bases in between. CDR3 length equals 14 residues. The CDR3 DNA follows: TGTGCCAGCAGCTTAGCGAGCATCGGCACTGAAGCTTTCTTT. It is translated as CASSLASIGTEAFF.

As DNA, the CDR3 is TGCGCCAGCAGCTTGGTGGAGGGATACGAGCAGTACTTC. As protein: CASSLVEGYEQYF. The chain has TRBV5-1 and TRBJ2-7; D may be TRBD2 (6 bases). The V gene lost 0 bases and the J gene lost 4 bases, with 8 bases spanning the gap. CDR1 is SGHRS and CDR2 is YFSETQ in the germline V gene. This CDR3 has 13 amino acids.

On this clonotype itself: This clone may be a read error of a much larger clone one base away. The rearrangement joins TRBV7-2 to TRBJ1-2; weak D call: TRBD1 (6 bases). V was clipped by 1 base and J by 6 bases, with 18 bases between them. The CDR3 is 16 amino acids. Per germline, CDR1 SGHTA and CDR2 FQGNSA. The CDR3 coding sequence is TGTGCCAGCAGCTTAGTCCGAGTTGGGGGCAAGGATGGCTACACCTTC. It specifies CASSLVRVGGKDGYTF.

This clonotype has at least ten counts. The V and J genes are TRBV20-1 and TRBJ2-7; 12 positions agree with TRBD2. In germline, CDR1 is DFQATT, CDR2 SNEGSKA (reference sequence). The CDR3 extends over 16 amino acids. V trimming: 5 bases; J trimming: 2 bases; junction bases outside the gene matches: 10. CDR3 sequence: CSARAGTSGRPYEQYF. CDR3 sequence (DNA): TGCAGTGCTCGCGCAGGAACTAGCGGGAGGCCCTACGAGCAGTACTTC.

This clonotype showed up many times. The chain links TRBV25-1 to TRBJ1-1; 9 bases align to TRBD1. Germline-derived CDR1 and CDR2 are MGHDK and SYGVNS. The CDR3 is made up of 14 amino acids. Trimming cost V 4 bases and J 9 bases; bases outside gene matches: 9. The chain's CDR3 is CASSAPGGTGKAFF. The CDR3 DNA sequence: TGTGCCAGCAGTGCCCCCGGAGGGACAGGGAAAGCTTTCTTT.